Listed here are 21 T cell receptor beta chains from one sample, sequenced in a study of cytomegalovirus exposure and HLA in healthy donors. The primer mix had 60 Vbeta and 13 Jbeta primers. Sequenced by immunoSEQ multiplex PCR; TCRdb stores in-frame clones only, minus some. The data contain 95,000 to 150,000 clones, 75% to 85% of them singletons. What was sequenced was PBMCs. These receptors were taken from a woman aged 45-65 years in good health and CMV-seropositive.

V gene TRBV5-4 combines with J gene TRBJ2-3, with TRBD2 matching 7 bases. CDR3 length equals 16 residues. V gave up 1 base and J gave up 5 bases; unmatched junction bases: 10. Germline V gives CDR1 SGHNT, CDR2 YYREEE (reference sequence). This chain's CDR3 is CASSLPGRSSGDTQYF. The DNA for the CDR3 is TGTGCCAGCAGCTTGCCCGGGAGGTCTAGCGGAGATACGCAGTATTTT.

Here the CDR3 DNA reads TGTGCCAGCAGCAAACAACAGGGGGGGAATTCACCCCTCCACTTT. Protein sequence: CASSKQQGGNSPLHF. This chain joins TRBV2 and TRBJ1-6, with TRBD1 identical over 8 bases. The germline gives CDR1 SNHLY, CDR2 FYNNEI. V lost 6 bases to trimming and J lost 7 bases; unmatched junction nucleotides: 8. There are 15 residues in the CDR3.

This clone was recorded a few times. This chain uses TRBV28 with TRBJ2-7, with D perhaps TRBD2 (5 bases). V lost 5 bases and J 0 bases, leaving 11 bases between the germline ends. This CDR3 spans 14 amino acids. CDR1 and CDR2 from the germline V gene are MDHEN and SYDVKM. The CDR3 reads CASSVSAVSYEQYF. In DNA form, the CDR3 reads TGTGCCAGCAGTGTTTCAGCGGTCTCCTACGAGCAGTACTTC.

V gene TRBV4-1 combines with J gene TRBJ1-2; 9 bases align to TRBD1. The length of the CDR3 is 15 residues. Unmatched junction bases numbered 9, after V lost 2 bases and J lost 8 bases. Germline V gene sequence: CDR1 MGHRA, CDR2 YSYEKL. This CDR3 is CASSQPGQGLRGYTF. The CDR3 DNA sequence: TGCGCCAGCAGCCAACCCGGACAGGGGTTACGCGGCTACACCTTC.

This chain links TRBV18 with TRBJ2-3; D is undetermined. CDR1 is KGHSH and CDR2 is LQKENI in the germline V gene. V was shortened by 3 bases and J by 5 bases, with 15 bases between the two germline ends. This CDR3 is 15 amino acids long. The CDR3 sequence is CASSPAGLPGDTQYF. CDR3 in DNA: TGTGCCAGCTCACCTGCAGGCCTGCCTGGAGATACGCAGTATTTT.

The chain couples TRBV30 to TRBJ1-5; D gene uncertain. Per germline, CDR1 GTSNPN and CDR2 SVGIG (reference sequence). This CDR3 comprises 13 residues. V lost 3 bases and J lost 7, with 13 bases in between. CDR3 amino acids: CAWSSRGGQPQHF. The CDR3 bases are TGTGCCTGGAGCAGCCGGGGAGGACAGCCCCAGCATTTT. Variable domain in full (rest from reference TRBV30 and TRBJ1-5): SQTIHQWPATLVQPVGSPLSLECTVEGTSNPNLYWYRQAAGRGLQLLFYSVGIGQISSEVPQNLSASRPQDRQFILSSKKLLLSDSGFYLCAWSSRGGQPQHFGDGTRLSIL.

The rearrangement uses TRBV5-1 and TRBJ1-1, with no clear D. This CDR3 spans 14 amino acids. CDR1 and CDR2 from the germline V gene are SGHRS and YFSETQ. The V end was cut by 2 bases, the J end by 0 bases, with 8 bases between. The CDR3 DNA sequence: TGCGCCAGCAGCTTAACAACAGTGAACACTGAAGCTTTCTTT. Amino acids: CASSLTTVNTEAFF.

The rearrangement uses TRBV6-5 and TRBJ2-7; 7 nucleotides match TRBD2. The germline V gene has CDR1 MNHEY and CDR2 SVGAGI. J lost 0 bases, V lost 2 bases, and 4 bases had no gene match. This CDR3 is built from 15 residues. The CDR3 DNA reads TGTGCCAGCAGTTACCCGGCTAGCGGCTCCTACGAGCAGTACTTC. It specifies CASSYPASGSYEQYF.

J is TRBJ1-1 and V is TRBV11-2; D remains unclear. CDR3 length: 13 amino acids. Trimming pared 1 base from V and 0 bases from J, leaving 3 bases between. Germline V gene data show CDR1 as SGHAT and CDR2 as FQNNGV. CDR3 sequence reads: CASSLGLNTEAFF. The CDR3 region has the DNA TGTGCCAGCAGCTTAGGGCTGAACACTGAAGCTTTCTTT. Full variable domain (remainder filled in from reference TRBV11-2 and TRBJ1-1): EAGVAQSPRYKIIEKRQSVAFWCNPISGHATLYWYQQILGQGPKLLIQFQNNGVVDDSQLPKDRFSAERLKGVDSTLKIQPAKLEDSAVYLCASSLGLNTEAFFGQGTRLTVV.

The chain's CDR3 is CASSQTGGIYGYTF. DNA of the CDR3: TGTGCCAGTAGTCAAACAGGGGGCATCTATGGCTACACCTTC. The rearrangement joins TRBV19 to TRBJ1-2; 9 positions agree with TRBD1. CDR1 LNHDA and CDR2 SQIVND come from the germline V gene (reference sequence). This CDR3 has 14 residues. The junction had 5 bases not matched to a gene; V was cut back by 5 bases and J by 4 bases.

This clone was seen a handful of times. The V gene is TRBV30, the J gene TRBJ2-7; 8 bases are a match to TRBD1. CDR1 and CDR2 (germline): GTSNPN, SVGIG (reference sequence). Losses at the gene ends were 1 base for V and 4 bases for J; bases not matched to a gene: 3. This CDR3 spans 13 amino acids. CDR3 residues: CAWSAGGAYEQYF. As DNA, the CDR3 is TGTGCCTGGAGTGCAGGGGGCGCGTACGAGCAGTACTTC.

This chain links TRBV6-4 with TRBJ2-3; 8 nucleotides line up with TRBD2. Germline assignment: CDR1 MRHNA and CDR2 SNTAGT. V shed 0 bases, J shed 9 bases, and the junction held 5 bases outside the gene matches. The CDR3 consists of 14 residues. The CDR3 here is CASSDSQRGWTQYF. CDR3 DNA: TGTGCCAGCAGTGACTCCCAGCGGGGGTGGACGCAGTATTTT.

The CDR3 region has the DNA TGCGCCAGCAGCTTGCAGGCAGCCTCTAACTATGGCTACACCTTC. Its protein product is CASSLQAASNYGYTF. The V call is TRBV5-1, the J call TRBJ1-2; D not resolved. This CDR3 spans 15 amino acids. Per the germline V gene, CDR1 is SGHRS and CDR2 is YFSETQ. V was clipped by 1 base and J by 0 bases, with 10 bases between them.

The chain uses TRBV7-8 and TRBJ2-1; TRBD2 matches at 7 bases. The CDR3 runs to 15 residues. With 7 bases clipped from V and 0 bases from J, the junction kept 6 bases outside the gene matches. Germline V gene sequence: CDR1 SGHVS, CDR2 FQNEAQ. Written as DNA, the CDR3 is TGTGCCAGCACACTACGCGGGAGCTCCTACAATGAGCAGTTCTTC. This translates into CASTLRGSSYNEQFF. Looking up the rest from reference TRBV7-8 and TRBJ2-1 gives the full variable domain: GAGVSQSPRYKVAKRGQDVALRCDPISGHVSLFWYQQALGQGPEFLTYFQNEAQLDKSGLPSDRFFAERPEGSVSTLKIQRTQQEDSAVYLCASTLRGSSYNEQFFGPGTRLTVL.

This clone was counted only a few times. The V call is TRBV30, the J call TRBJ1-1; D is perhaps TRBD1 (5 bases). The CDR3 spans 14 residues. V lost 0 bases and J 5 bases, leaving 13 bases between the germline ends. Germline lookup yields CDR1 GTSNPN and CDR2 SVGIG (reference sequence). CDR3 region: CAWSVDTAITEAFF. The CDR3 DNA sequence: TGTGCCTGGAGTGTGGACACCGCCATAACTGAAGCTTTCTTT.

The V call is TRBV14, the J call TRBJ2-7, with TRBD2 matching over 9 bases. J was trimmed by 6 bases and V by 1 base; bases with no gene match: 10. The V gene's germline CDR1 is SGHDN and CDR2 FVKESK. The CDR3 runs to 16 residues. CDR3 coding DNA: TGTGCCAGCAGCCAAGTAGTAGGAGCGGGGGGAACCGAGCAGTACTTC. This translates into CASSQVVGAGGTEQYF. Filled out from reference TRBV14 and TRBJ2-7, the complete variable domain reads EAGVTQFPSHSVIEKGQTVTLRCDPISGHDNLYWYRRVMGKEIKFLLHFVKESKQDESGMPNNRFLAERTGGTYSTLKVQPAELEDSGVYFCASSQVVGAGGTEQYFGPGTRLTVT.

The V gene is TRBV7-8, the J gene TRBJ2-7; D might be TRBD1 (5 bases). CDR3 length equals 14 residues. Trimming removed 5 bases at V and 3 bases at J, with 14 bases between. Germline CDR1 reads SGHVS; CDR2 reads FQNEAQ. CDR3 DNA sequence: TGTGCCAGCAGCGGACATGCAGGCTTCTACGAGCAGTACTTC. It encodes CASSGHAGFYEQYF.

The rearrangement links TRBV6-1 to TRBJ1-1; the match to TRBD1 covers 9 bases. J was trimmed by 4 bases and V by 6 bases; bases with no gene match: 6. The CDR3 is made up of 14 amino acids. Germline CDR1 MNHNS, CDR2 SASEGT. The CDR3 sequence: CASSRTGALTEAFF. CDR3 sequence (DNA): TGTGCCAGCAGCAGGACAGGGGCCCTCACTGAAGCTTTCTTT.

The V call is TRBV5-4, the J call TRBJ1-2; D gene ambiguous. Trimming left V 2 bases short and J 4 bases short, with 6 bases between. Germline lookup yields CDR1 SGHNT and CDR2 YYREEE (reference sequence). The CDR3 consists of 12 residues. CDR3 region: CASSFDTYGYTF. The CDR3 DNA follows: TGTGCCAGCAGCTTTGACACCTATGGCTACACCTTC.

This chain joins TRBV4-3 and TRBJ2-2; 14 positions match TRBD2. V was clipped by 0 bases and J by 2 bases; unmatched bases: 2. Germline V gene lookup returns CDR1 LGHNA and CDR2 YSLEER. This CDR3 has 18 residues. As DNA, the CDR3 is TGCGCCAGCAGCCAAGAGGGACTAGCGGGGGAAAACACCGGGGAGCTGTTTTTT. Its translation: CASSQEGLAGENTGELFF.

A single count supports this clone. This chain joins TRBV7-2 and TRBJ1-2, with D tentatively TRBD1 (5 bases). CDR3 size: 14 residues. V was pared by 1 base and J by 1 base, with 7 bases between. Looked up from germline, CDR1 is SGHTA and CDR2 is FQGNSA. The DNA for the CDR3 is TGTGCCAGCAGCTTAGGCGGGGGTAACTATGGCTACACCTTC. It encodes CASSLGGGNYGYTF.